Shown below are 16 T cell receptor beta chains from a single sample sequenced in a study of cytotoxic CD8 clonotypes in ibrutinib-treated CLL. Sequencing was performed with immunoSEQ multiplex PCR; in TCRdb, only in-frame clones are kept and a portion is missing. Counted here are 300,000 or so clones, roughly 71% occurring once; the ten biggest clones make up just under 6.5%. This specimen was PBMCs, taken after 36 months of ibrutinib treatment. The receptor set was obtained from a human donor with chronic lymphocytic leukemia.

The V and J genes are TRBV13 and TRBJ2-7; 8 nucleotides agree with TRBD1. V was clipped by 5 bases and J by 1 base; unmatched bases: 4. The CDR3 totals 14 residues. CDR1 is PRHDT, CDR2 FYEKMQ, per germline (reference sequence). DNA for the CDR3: TGTGCCAGCAGCCATAGACAGGGGTCCTACGAGCAGTACTTC. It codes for CASSHRQGSYEQYF.

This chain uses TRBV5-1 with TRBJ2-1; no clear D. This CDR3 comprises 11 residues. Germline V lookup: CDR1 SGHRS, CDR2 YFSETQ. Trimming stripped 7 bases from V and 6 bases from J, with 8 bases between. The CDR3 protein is CASWSVNEQFF. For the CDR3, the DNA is TGCGCCAGCTGGTCGGTCAATGAGCAGTTCTTC.

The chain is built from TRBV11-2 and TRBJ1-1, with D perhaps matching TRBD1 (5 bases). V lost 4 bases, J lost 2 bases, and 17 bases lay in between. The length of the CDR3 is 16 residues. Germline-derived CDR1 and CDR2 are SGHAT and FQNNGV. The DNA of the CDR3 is TGTGCCAGCAGCTCCTGGGGGGGAGGGCCCAACACTGAAGCTTTCTTT. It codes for CASSSWGGGPNTEAFF.

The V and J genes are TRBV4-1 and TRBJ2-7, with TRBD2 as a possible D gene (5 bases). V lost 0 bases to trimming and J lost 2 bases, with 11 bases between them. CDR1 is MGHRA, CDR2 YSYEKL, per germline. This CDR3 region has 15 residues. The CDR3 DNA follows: TGCGCCAGCAGCCAAGATCGCGGAGGACCCTACGAGCAGTACTTC. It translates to CASSQDRGGPYEQYF.

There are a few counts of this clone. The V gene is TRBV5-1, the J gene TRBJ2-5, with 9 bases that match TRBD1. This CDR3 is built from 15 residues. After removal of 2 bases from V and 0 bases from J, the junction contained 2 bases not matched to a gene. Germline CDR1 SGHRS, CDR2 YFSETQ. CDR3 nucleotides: TGCGCCAGCAGCTTTGGGGACAGGGACCAAGAGACCCAGTACTTC. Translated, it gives CASSFGDRDQETQYF. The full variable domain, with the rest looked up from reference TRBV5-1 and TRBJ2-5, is KAGVTQTPRYLIKTRGQQVTLSCSPISGHRSVSWYQQTPGQGLQFLFEYFSETQRNKGNFPGRFSGRQFSNSRSEMNVSTLELGDSALYLCASSFGDRDQETQYFGPGTRLLVL.

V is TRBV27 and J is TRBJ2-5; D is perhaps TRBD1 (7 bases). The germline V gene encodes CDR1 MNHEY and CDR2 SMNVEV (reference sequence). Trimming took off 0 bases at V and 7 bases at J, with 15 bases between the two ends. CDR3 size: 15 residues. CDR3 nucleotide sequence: TGTGCCAGCAGTTTATCGCGGGACAGTTGGGGGACCCAGTACTTC. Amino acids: CASSLSRDSWGTQYF.

CDR3: CSVPDPFKSYNEQFF. DNA of the CDR3: TGCAGCGTTCCCGACCCTTTCAAATCCTACAATGAGCAGTTCTTC. The rearrangement joins TRBV29-1 to TRBJ2-1; D not certain. V was cut by 5 bases and J by 1 base, with 15 bases left in between. Germline CDR1 and CDR2: SQVTM and ANQGSEA. This CDR3 spans 15 amino acids.

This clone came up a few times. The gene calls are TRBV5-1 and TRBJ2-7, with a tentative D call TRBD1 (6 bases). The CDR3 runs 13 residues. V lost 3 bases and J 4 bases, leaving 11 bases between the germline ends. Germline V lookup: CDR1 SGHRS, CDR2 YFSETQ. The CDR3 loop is CASSSNQGYEQYF. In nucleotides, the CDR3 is TGCGCCAGCAGCTCAAATCAGGGGTACGAGCAGTACTTC. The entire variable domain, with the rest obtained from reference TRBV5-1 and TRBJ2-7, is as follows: KAGVTQTPRYLIKTRGQQVTLSCSPISGHRSVSWYQQTPGQGLQFLFEYFSETQRNKGNFPGRFSGRQFSNSRSEMNVSTLELGDSALYLCASSSNQGYEQYFGPGTRLTVT.

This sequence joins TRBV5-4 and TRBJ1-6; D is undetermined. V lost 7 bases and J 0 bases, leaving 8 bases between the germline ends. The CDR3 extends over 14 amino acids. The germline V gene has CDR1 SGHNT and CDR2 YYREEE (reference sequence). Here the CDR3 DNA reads TGTGCCAGCCGCACGCCCTCCTATAATTCACCCCTCCACTTT. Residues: CASRTPSYNSPLHF.

The CDR3 nucleotides are TGTGCCAGCAGTGAAATGACAGGGGGATACAATGAGCAGTTCTTC. Translated, it gives CASSEMTGGYNEQFF. The chain combines TRBV6-1 with TRBJ2-1, with 9 bases aligning to TRBD1. The CDR3 consists of 15 residues. With 2 bases clipped from V and 4 bases from J, the junction kept 3 bases outside the gene matches. Germline V gene sequence: CDR1 MNHNS, CDR2 SASEGT.

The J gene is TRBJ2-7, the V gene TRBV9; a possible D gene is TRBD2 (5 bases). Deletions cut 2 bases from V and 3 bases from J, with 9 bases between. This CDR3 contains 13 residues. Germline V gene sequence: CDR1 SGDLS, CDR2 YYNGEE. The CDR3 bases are TGTGCCAGCAGCGTCGGGGTTAACTACGAGCAGTACTTC. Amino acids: CASSVGVNYEQYF.

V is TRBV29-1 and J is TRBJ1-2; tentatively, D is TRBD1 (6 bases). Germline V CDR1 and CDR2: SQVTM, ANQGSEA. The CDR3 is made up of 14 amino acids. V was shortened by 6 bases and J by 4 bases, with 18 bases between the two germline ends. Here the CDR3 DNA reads TGCAGCGTACTAAACAGGGCTGGGAGCTATGGCTACACCTTC. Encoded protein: CSVLNRAGSYGYTF.

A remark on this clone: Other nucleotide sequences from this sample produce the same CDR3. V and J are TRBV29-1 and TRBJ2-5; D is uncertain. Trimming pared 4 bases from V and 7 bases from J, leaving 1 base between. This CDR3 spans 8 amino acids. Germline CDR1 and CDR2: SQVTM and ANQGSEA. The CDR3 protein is CSVGTQYF. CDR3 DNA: TGCAGCGTTGGGACCCAGTACTTC. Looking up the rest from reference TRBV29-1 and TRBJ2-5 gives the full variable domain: SAVISQKPSRDICQRGTSLTIQCQVDSQVTMMFWYRQQPGQSLTLIATANQGSEATYESGFVIDKFPISRPNLTFSTLTVSNMSPEDSSIYLCSVGTQYFGPGTRLLVL.

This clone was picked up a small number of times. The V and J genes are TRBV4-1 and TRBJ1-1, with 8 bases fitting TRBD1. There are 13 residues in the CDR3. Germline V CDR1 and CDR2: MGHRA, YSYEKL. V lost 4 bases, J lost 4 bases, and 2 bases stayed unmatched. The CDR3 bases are TGCGCCAGCAGCCTAGGACAGGGCACTGAAGCTTTCTTT. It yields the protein CASSLGQGTEAFF.

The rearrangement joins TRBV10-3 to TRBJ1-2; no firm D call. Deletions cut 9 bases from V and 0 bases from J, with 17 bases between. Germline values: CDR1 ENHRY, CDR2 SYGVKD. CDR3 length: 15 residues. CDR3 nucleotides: TGTGCCATGGAACGTGGCTCTCGGGCTAACTATGGCTACACCTTC. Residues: CAMERGSRANYGYTF.

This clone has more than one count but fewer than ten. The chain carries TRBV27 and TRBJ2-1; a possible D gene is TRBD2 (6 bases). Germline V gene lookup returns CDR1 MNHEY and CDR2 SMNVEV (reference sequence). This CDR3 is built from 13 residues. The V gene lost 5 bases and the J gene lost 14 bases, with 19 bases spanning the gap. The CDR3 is CASSTEGRYTKFF. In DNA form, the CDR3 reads TGTGCCAGCAGTACGGAGGGCCGGTACACTAAGTTCTTC.